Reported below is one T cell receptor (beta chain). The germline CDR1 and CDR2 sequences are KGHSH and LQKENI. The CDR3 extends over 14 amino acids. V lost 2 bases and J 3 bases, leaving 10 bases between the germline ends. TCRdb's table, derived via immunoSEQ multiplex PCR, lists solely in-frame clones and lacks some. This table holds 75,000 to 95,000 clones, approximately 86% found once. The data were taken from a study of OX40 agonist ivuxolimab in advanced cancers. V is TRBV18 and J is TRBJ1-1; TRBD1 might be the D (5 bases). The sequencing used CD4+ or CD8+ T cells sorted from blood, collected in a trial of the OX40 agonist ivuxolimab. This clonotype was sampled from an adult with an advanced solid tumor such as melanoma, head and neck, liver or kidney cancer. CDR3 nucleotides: TGTGCCAGCTCACCAGGGCAGGGCTACACTGAAGCTTTCTTT. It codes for CASSPGQGYTEAFF.